Sequencing of this T cell receptor (beta chain) was carried out in a study of CD8 T cells in ankylosing spondylitis. Making use of molecular barcodes, quantitative 5'-RACE generated TCR beta libraries. In TCRdb, the 5' RACE reads were re-called with MiXCR into one record per CDR3 protein. The table records about 250,000 distinct CDR3 sequences, 7% to 10% of them present only once. Findings and caveats of the study: Ankylosing spondylitis blood appeared to carry a characteristic TCR beta motif of roughly 8 highly homologous variants. Clones linked to the disease showed a CD8+ phenotype. They occurred at relatively low frequencies in peripheral blood. The authors reported significant enrichment of disease-linked clones in matched ankylosing spondylitis synovial fluid.

Comments on this clonotype: Its antigen is not known.

Sequencing input: blood, either unsorted or a sorted T cell fraction (not recorded which). The TCR originated in a female donor with ankylosing spondylitis or in good health (not recorded which).

CDR3 coding DNA: TGTGCCAGCAGCTTCGCGGGGAGGGGCTACGAGCAGTACTTC. It encodes CASSFAGRGYEQYF. The chain uses TRBV6-1 and TRBJ2-7; 7 nucleotides align to TRBD2. Germline loops: CDR1 MNHNS, CDR2 SASEGT. V trimming: 6 bases; J trimming: 3 bases; junction bases outside the gene matches: 8. The CDR3 has 14 residues.